Below, one T cell receptor beta chain is given with its context. The antigen is not known. This specimen belongs to a study of cytomegalovirus exposure and HLA in healthy donors. Study-wide results and limits: A later analysis found TCR association rates differed by HLA locus, highest for DRB1 and lowest for HLA-C. In presence/absence analyses, roughly uniform sequencing depth across donors was assumed. The authors listed some 160 TCR beta chains as cytomegalovirus-associated.

The PCR made use of 60 Vbeta and 13 Jbeta primers. TCRdb's table, derived via immunoSEQ multiplex PCR, lists solely in-frame clones and lacks some. The data contain about 200,000 clones, 87% of them singletons. Whereas donors were nominally healthy upon sampling, unrecorded immune exposures were probable. Trimming shortened V by 5 bases and J by 8 bases, and 9 bases separated the two germline ends. This CDR3 is 11 amino acids long. CDR1 and CDR2 from the germline V gene are DFQATT and SNEGSKA (reference sequence). V and J are TRBV20-1 and TRBJ1-4, with D perhaps matching TRBD1 (6 bases). Material for sequencing was PBMCs. The clonotype comes from a man aged 25 to 40 in good health and CMV-seronegative. The CDR3 loop reads CSAYGGEKLFF. The CDR3 nucleotides are TGCAGTGCTTATGGGGGCGAAAAACTGTTTTTT.